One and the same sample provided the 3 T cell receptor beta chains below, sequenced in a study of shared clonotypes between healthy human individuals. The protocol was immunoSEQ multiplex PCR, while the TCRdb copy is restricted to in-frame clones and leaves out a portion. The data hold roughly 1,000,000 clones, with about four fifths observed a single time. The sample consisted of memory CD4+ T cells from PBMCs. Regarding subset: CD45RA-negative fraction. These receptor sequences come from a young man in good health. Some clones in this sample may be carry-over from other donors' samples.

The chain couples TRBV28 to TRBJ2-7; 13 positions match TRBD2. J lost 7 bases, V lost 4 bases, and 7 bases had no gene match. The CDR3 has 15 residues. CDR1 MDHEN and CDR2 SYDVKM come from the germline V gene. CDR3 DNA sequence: TGTGCCAGCAGTTCAGGACTAGCGGGAGATAAAGAGCAGTACTTC. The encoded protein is CASSSGLAGDKEQYF.

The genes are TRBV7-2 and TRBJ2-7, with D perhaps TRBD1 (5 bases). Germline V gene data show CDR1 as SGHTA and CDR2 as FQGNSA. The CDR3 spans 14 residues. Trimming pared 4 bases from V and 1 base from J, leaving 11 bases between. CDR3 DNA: TGTGCCAGCAGCTATAGGGCAGGGTCCTACGAGCAGTACTTC. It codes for CASSYRAGSYEQYF.

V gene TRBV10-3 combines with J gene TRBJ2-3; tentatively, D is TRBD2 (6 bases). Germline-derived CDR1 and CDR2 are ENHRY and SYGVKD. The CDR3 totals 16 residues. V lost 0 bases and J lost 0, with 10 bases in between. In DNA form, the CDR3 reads TGTGCCATCAGTGAGTCGGCGGGGTCTAGCACAGATACGCAGTATTTT. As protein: CAISESAGSSTDTQYF.